A single sample is the source of the 8 T cell receptor beta chains below, sequenced in a study of T cell changes during pregnancy in multiple sclerosis. The protocol was immunoSEQ multiplex PCR, while the TCRdb copy is restricted to in-frame clones and leaves out a portion. The data show approximately 85,000 clones, approximately 94% seen once. Source: peripheral blood, taken in the third trimester of pregnancy. These receptors were taken from a female donor with multiple sclerosis, enrolled in a pregnancy study.

This clone was observed a few times. The CDR3 DNA reads as TGTGCCAGCAGCTTAGGGGGGCAGAACACTGAAGCTTTCTTT. As protein: CASSLGGQNTEAFF. The chain carries TRBV13 and TRBJ1-1, with TRBD1 as a possible D gene (5 bases). Trimming took 0 bases from V and 1 from J, leaving 6 bases between them. This CDR3 is built from 14 residues. CDR1 is PRHDT and CDR2 is FYEKMQ in the germline V gene (reference sequence).

This chain connects TRBV11-2 to TRBJ2-2; D not resolved. Looked up from germline, CDR1 is SGHAT and CDR2 is FQNNGV. V lost 2 bases and J 4 bases, leaving 11 bases between the germline ends. The CDR3 covers 15 residues. CDR3 amino acids: CASSLIGGSTGELFF. In DNA, the CDR3 is TGTGCCAGCAGCTTAATCGGCGGATCCACCGGGGAGCTGTTTTTT.

This clone came up once. The chain links TRBV19 to TRBJ2-3, with TRBD2 as a possible D gene (6 bases). The V gene lost 1 base and the J gene lost 2 bases, with 10 bases spanning the gap. CDR1 LNHDA and CDR2 SQIVND come from the germline V gene (reference sequence). The CDR3 length is 15 residues. The CDR3 region is CASSIGGTVTDTQYF. The CDR3 nucleotides read TGTGCCAGTAGTATAGGCGGGACGGTCACAGATACGCAGTATTTT.

This chain connects TRBV2 to TRBJ1-5; 10 positions agree with TRBD1. Trimming cost V 5 bases and J 7 bases; bases outside gene matches: 5. The length of the CDR3 is 14 residues. Germline assignment: CDR1 SNHLY and CDR2 FYNNEI. The DNA for the CDR3 is TGTGCCAGCAGTCCCGGGACAGGGGAACAGCCCCAGCATTTT. Translating gives CASSPGTGEQPQHF.

The chain carries TRBV19 and TRBJ2-1, with TRBD2 matching over 11 bases. Trimming took 9 bases from V and 9 from J; bases not matched to a gene: 19. This CDR3 has 17 amino acids. Germline V lookup: CDR1 LNHDA, CDR2 SQIVND (reference sequence). CDR3 bases: TGTGCCAGCACCGACCCCTTCGGGACTAGCGGTACTGGTGAGCAGTTCTTC. Amino acids: CASTDPFGTSGTGEQFF.

This chain joins TRBV5-4 and TRBJ2-5, with D possibly matching TRBD2 (6 bases). The V end was cut by 2 bases, the J end by 1 base, with 9 bases between. Germline V gene data show CDR1 as SGHNT and CDR2 as YYREEE (reference sequence). CDR3 size: 14 residues. CDR3 protein: CASSLAGPQETQYF. The DNA of the CDR3 is TGTGCCAGCAGCTTAGCGGGCCCCCAAGAGACCCAGTACTTC. Together with reference TRBV5-4 and TRBJ2-5, the CDR3 gives the full variable domain: ETGVTQSPTHLIKTRGQQVTLRCSSQSGHNTVSWYQQALGQGPQFIFQYYREEENGRGNFPPRFSGLQFPNYSSELNVNALELDDSALYLCASSLAGPQETQYFGPGTRLLVL.

A note on this clone: Germline and junction disagree at one end, which may indicate a read error. This chain uses TRBV7-7 with TRBJ2-1; D is undetermined. The CDR3 loop spans 9 amino acids. CDR1 and CDR2 (germline): SSHAT, FNYEAQ (reference sequence). CDR3 nucleotide sequence: TGTGCTAGCAGCCCCCACACGTTCTTC. Translation gives CASSPHTFF.

The chain uses TRBV10-3 and TRBJ2-2; 7 bases are shared with TRBD1. Per germline, CDR1 ENHRY and CDR2 SYGVKD. There are 17 residues in the CDR3. The trim removed 6 bases at V and 0 bases at J, leaving 10 bases unmatched. The CDR3 nucleotides read TGTGCCATCAGCTCACTCCGGGACAGCCCGAACACCGGGGAGCTGTTTTTT. The encoded protein is CAISSLRDSPNTGELFF.